Below, 28 T cell receptor beta chains from the same sample are listed, as sequenced in a study of PD-1 blockade in classical Hodgkin lymphoma. All patients experienced relapse after autologous stem cell transplantation, and brentuximab vedotin exposure was variable. Sequencing used immunoSEQ multiplex PCR; TCRdb keeps in-frame clones, though not all of them. The data hold about 90,000 clones, with 92% observed a single time. Sequencing was performed on peripheral blood mononuclear cells (PBMCs), taken before the second cycle of nivolumab. The receptors were gathered from a human donor with classical Hodgkin lymphoma.

The chain links TRBV19 to TRBJ1-1, with D unresolved. CDR1 is LNHDA and CDR2 is SQIVND in the germline V gene (reference sequence). Trimming stripped 3 bases from V and 5 bases from J, with 16 bases between. The CDR3 consists of 15 residues. The CDR3 DNA reads as TGTGCCAGTAGTATTAGCGGCCTCCCCGGTACTGAAGCTTTCTTT. This codes for CASSISGLPGTEAFF.

This sequence joins TRBV2 and TRBJ2-5; 9 nucleotides line up with TRBD1. Germline trimming cut 6 bases from V and 4 bases from J; bases unmatched to any gene: 6. The CDR3 is 14 amino acids. Germline V gene sequence: CDR1 SNHLY, CDR2 FYNNEI. The CDR3 is CASSPTGGSETQYF. DNA of the CDR3: TGTGCCAGCAGCCCGACAGGGGGGTCAGAGACCCAGTACTTC.

V gene TRBV19 combines with J gene TRBJ2-7; 11 bases are shared with TRBD2. Per germline, CDR1 LNHDA and CDR2 SQIVND (reference sequence). With 4 bases clipped from V and 7 bases from J, the junction kept 15 bases outside the gene matches. The CDR3 has 17 residues. The CDR3 nucleotides read TGTGCCAGTAGTACCCCCACTAGCGGGAGCCGTTCAGGGGAGCAGTACTTC. This codes for CASSTPTSGSRSGEQYF.

This chain joins TRBV15 and TRBJ2-7; TRBD1 matches 8 bases. This CDR3 has 16 residues. With V trimmed by 4 bases and J by 7 bases, 15 bases remained unmatched. CDR1 and CDR2 from the germline V gene are LNHNV and YYDKDF (reference sequence). CDR3 in amino acids: CATSTKGRTGYLEQYF. The CDR3 DNA reads TGTGCCACCAGCACTAAAGGGAGGACAGGGTATCTGGAGCAGTACTTC. Full variable domain (rest looked up from reference TRBV15 and TRBJ2-7): DAMVIQNPRYQVTQFGKPVTLSCSQTLNHNVMYWYQQKSSQAPKLLFHYYDKDFNNEADTPDNFQSRRPNTSFCFLDIRSPGLGDTAMYLCATSTKGRTGYLEQYFGPGTRLTVT.

This clone was found once. The chain uses TRBV5-6 and TRBJ2-5, with 10 bases fitting TRBD1. Germline CDR1 reads SGHDT; CDR2 reads YYEEEE. The length of the CDR3 is 15 residues. The V and J ends lost 3 bases and 6 bases, in that order; junction bases with no gene match: 8. The CDR3 loop is CASSWDRGGGKTQYF. The CDR3 region has the DNA TGTGCCAGCAGCTGGGACAGGGGTGGGGGAAAGACCCAGTACTTC.

V gene TRBV18 combines with J gene TRBJ1-1; D gene unclear. This CDR3 is 15 amino acids long. Germline V CDR1 and CDR2: KGHSH, LQKENI. V was clipped by 2 bases and J by 1 base, with 11 bases between them. Here the CDR3 reads CASSPLTHRNTEAFF. CDR3 coding DNA: TGTGCCAGCTCACCATTGACCCACAGGAACACTGAAGCTTTCTTT.

The V gene is TRBV27, the J gene TRBJ2-7, with D perhaps matching TRBD2 (6 bases). The ends were cut back, 7 bases at V and 3 bases at J, with 13 bases in the middle. The CDR3 length is 13 residues. The V gene's germline CDR1 is MNHEY and CDR2 SMNVEV (reference sequence). The DNA of the CDR3 is TGTGCCAGCAAGGGGTCTAGCGACTACGAGCAGTACTTC. The encoded protein is CASKGSSDYEQYF.

This sequence joins TRBV7-7 and TRBJ1-1, with D unresolved. Germline CDR1 SSHAT, CDR2 FNYEAQ (reference sequence). Between the trimmed V and J ends, which lost 2 bases and 1 base, there was a span of 5 bases. This CDR3 has 13 residues. The CDR3 region is CASSLRRNTEAFF. The CDR3 bases are TGTGCCAGCAGCTTAAGGAGGAACACTGAAGCTTTCTTT.

The V and J genes are TRBV30 and TRBJ2-6; D may correspond to TRBD1 or TRBD2 (5 bases each). With 2 bases removed from V and 0 bases from J, the gap between germline ends came to 20 bases. Germline CDR1 reads GTSNPN; CDR2 reads SVGIG (reference sequence). The length of the CDR3 is 19 residues. This CDR3 is CAWSRQTAARFSGANVLTF. The CDR3 coding sequence is TGTGCCTGGAGTCGACAGACAGCGGCTCGGTTCTCTGGGGCCAACGTCCTGACTTTC.

V gene TRBV5-1 combines with J gene TRBJ2-5; D is unresolved. This CDR3 has 12 amino acids. V was shortened by 5 bases and J by 4 bases, with 9 bases between the two germline ends. Germline CDR1 and CDR2: SGHRS and YFSETQ. The DNA for the CDR3 is TGCGCCAGCAGTCGGGTTTCAGAGACCCAGTACTTC. Translated: CASSRVSETQYF.

The chain employs TRBV28 and TRBJ1-2; a weak D match, TRBD1 (6 bases). The length of the CDR3 is 13 residues. Germline loops: CDR1 MDHEN, CDR2 SYDVKM. V was clipped by 8 bases and J by 4 bases, with 14 bases between them. The CDR3 is CASQPWTAYGYTF. CDR3 nucleotides: TGTGCCAGCCAGCCGTGGACAGCCTATGGCTACACCTTC.

The rearrangement joins TRBV29-1 to TRBJ2-2, with D uncertain. The ends were cut back, 7 bases at V and 2 bases at J, with 11 bases in the middle. The CDR3 is 13 amino acids. Germline V gene data show CDR1 as SQVTM and CDR2 as ANQGSEA. CDR3 in DNA: TGCAGCGCTATCGCCACTAACACCGGGGAGCTGTTTTTT. Its translation is CSAIATNTGELFF.

Comment on this clone: One end of the junction is discordant with germline, which a read error may explain. The genes are TRBV5-4 and TRBJ1-1, with D perhaps matching TRBD1 (5 bases). From germline, CDR1 is SGHNT and CDR2 YYREEE (reference sequence). The CDR3 runs to 12 residues. CDR3 in DNA: TGTACCAGCGGGCCCAGGGACACTGAAGCTTTCTTT. Its translation is CTSGPRDTEAFF.

This sequence joins TRBV6-4 and TRBJ2-1, with 7 bases matching TRBD2. V dropped 6 bases and J dropped 0; count of bases not matched to a gene: 5. CDR1 is MRHNA and CDR2 is SNTAGT in the germline V gene. The CDR3 covers 15 residues. DNA of the CDR3: TGTGCCAGCAGCATTCTAGCGGACTCCTACAATGAGCAGTTCTTC. Amino acid sequence: CASSILADSYNEQFF.

The rearrangement joins TRBV19 to TRBJ1-2; D may be TRBD1 (6 bases). Trimming left V 3 bases short and J 0 bases short, with 17 bases between. The V gene's germline CDR1 is LNHDA and CDR2 SQIVND (reference sequence). This CDR3 comprises 17 residues. This CDR3 reads CASSIDWAGGANYGYTF. The CDR3 coding sequence is TGTGCCAGTAGTATCGACTGGGCTGGGGGCGCTAACTATGGCTACACCTTC.

The CDR3, as DNA: TGCGCCAGCAGCCATGACCGGGACAGGGGGGACGAGCAGTACTTC. Its translation: CASSHDRDRGDEQYF. The chain uses TRBV5-1 and TRBJ2-7; the match to TRBD1 covers 11 bases. The CDR3 has 15 residues. J gave up 5 bases and V 4 bases, and 8 bases lay outside the gene matches. Germline CDR1 is SGHRS and CDR2 is YFSETQ.

This chain joins TRBV10-3 and TRBJ1-5, with 10 bases that match TRBD1. The CDR3 runs 15 residues. Germline loops: CDR1 ENHRY, CDR2 SYGVKD. The ends lost 0 bases at V and 7 bases at J; junction bases unmatched: 3. CDR3 sequence (DNA): TGTGCCATCAGTGAGTCTGACAGGGGGCGGCAGCCCCAGCATTTT. This sequence encodes CAISESDRGRQPQHF.

The chain joins TRBV6-6 to TRBJ1-2; TRBD1 might be the D (5 bases). The CDR3 has 15 residues. Germline V gene data show CDR1 as MNHNY and CDR2 as SVGAGI (reference sequence). V lost 2 bases, J lost 5 bases, and 15 bases lay in between. The DNA for the CDR3 is TGTGCCAGCAGTTACCGCGGGGCGGTTGGGTATGGCTACACCTTC. Its translation is CASSYRGAVGYGYTF.

The gene calls are TRBV6-4 and TRBJ2-1; D gene uncertain. The CDR3 has 16 amino acids. The V end lost 1 base, the J end lost 4 bases, and 14 bases lay between the germline ends. Germline lookup yields CDR1 MRHNA and CDR2 SNTAGT. CDR3: CASSDYGQTPYNEQFF. As DNA, the CDR3 is TGTGCCAGCAGTGACTATGGGCAGACCCCATACAATGAGCAGTTCTTC.

The chain is built from TRBV28 and TRBJ1-5; no reliable D call. The CDR3 consists of 12 residues. With 6 bases removed from V and 7 bases from J, the gap between germline ends came to 10 bases. Germline loops: CDR1 MDHEN, CDR2 SYDVKM. CDR3 bases: TGTGCCAGCAGGGTTTTCGGGCAGCCCCAGCATTTT. Translation gives CASRVFGQPQHF.

The V call is TRBV9, the J call TRBJ2-5; TRBD2 matches at 8 bases. The germline CDR1 and CDR2 sequences are SGDLS and YYNGEE. The CDR3 has 15 residues. J lost 2 bases, V lost 0 bases, and 3 bases had no gene match. The CDR3, as DNA: TGTGCCAGCAGCGTAGCGGGGGGGGAACAAGAGACCCAGTACTTC. Protein: CASSVAGGEQETQYF. The complete variable domain, with remaining parts taken from reference TRBV9 and TRBJ2-5, reads DSGVTQTPKHLITATGQRVTLRCSPRSGDLSVYWYQQSLDQGLQFLIQYYNGEERAKGNILERFSAQQFPDLHSELNLSSLELGDSALYFCASSVAGGEQETQYFGPGTRLLVL.

The chain joins TRBV19 to TRBJ1-1; no definite D call. CDR3 length: 17 residues. Germline-derived CDR1 and CDR2 are LNHDA and SQIVND (reference sequence). V lost 3 bases to trimming and J lost 0 bases, with 17 bases between them. CDR3 nucleotide sequence: TGTGCCAGTAGTATGACGTTCGGCCCCCTTATGAACACTGAAGCTTTCTTT. As protein: CASSMTFGPLMNTEAFF.

J is TRBJ2-5 and V is TRBV6-5, with unresolved D. The end of the DNA aligns better with TRBJ2-7, so the J call may be wrong. Germline V lookup: CDR1 MNHEY, CDR2 SVGAGI. This CDR3 region has 14 residues. The CDR3 DNA reads TGTGCCAGCAGTTACTACTTAGGAGCCTACGAGCAGTACTTC. This gives the protein CASSYYLGAYEQYF.

This clone appeared a single time. The chain uses TRBV10-3 and TRBJ2-5; maybe TRBD1 (6 bases). Per the germline V gene, CDR1 is ENHRY and CDR2 is SYGVKD. Deletions cut 2 bases from V and 7 bases from J, with 17 bases between. The CDR3 extends over 15 amino acids. The CDR3 nucleotides are TGTGCCATCAGTGAGGATCCCAGGGGCAGGGGGACCCAGTACTTC. Its protein is CAISEDPRGRGTQYF.

The chain employs TRBV28 and TRBJ1-5; perhaps TRBD1 as D (6 bases). The V end lost 3 bases, the J end lost 5 bases, and 14 bases lay between the germline ends. The length of the CDR3 is 15 residues. CDR1 is MDHEN, CDR2 SYDVKM, per germline. CDR3 residues: CASSLSTGSYQPQHF. For the CDR3, the DNA is TGTGCCAGCAGTTTGTCGACAGGTTCCTATCAGCCCCAGCATTTT.

The chain employs TRBV30 and TRBJ1-5; no reliable D call. CDR1 and CDR2 (germline): GTSNPN, SVGIG (reference sequence). The CDR3 extends over 13 amino acids. The CDR3 coding sequence is TGTGCGATGGGAGGGTGGGGCAATCAGCCCCAGCATTTT. Translation gives CAMGGWGNQPQHF.

The chain combines TRBV7-3 with TRBJ1-3; possible D gene TRBD1, 5 bases. V lost 5 bases to trimming and J lost 4 bases, with 15 bases between them. Germline V gene data show CDR1 as SGHTA and CDR2 as FQGTGA. This CDR3 has 15 amino acids. The CDR3 sequence: CASSPHGDQGNTIYF. Here the CDR3 DNA reads TGTGCCAGCAGCCCCCACGGGGACCAGGGAAACACCATATATTTT.

The chain uses TRBV7-8 and TRBJ2-7; the D gene is possibly TRBD1 (6 bases). The CDR3 has 12 residues. V shed 5 bases and J shed 3 bases, with 8 bases lying between them. In germline, CDR1 is SGHVS, CDR2 FQNEAQ. CDR3 protein: CASSTTGYEQYF. Here the CDR3 DNA reads TGTGCCAGCAGCACGACAGGCTACGAGCAGTACTTC.